What follows are 29 T cell receptor beta chains derived from one specimen sequenced in a study of blood T cell repertoires in COVID-19 (TCRdb year 2020). To prepare the library, the immunoSEQ multiplex PCR assay was applied. TCRdb carries this immuneACCESS record with in-frame sequences only. Its versions omit some clonotypes, under half of them owing to an unresolved V gene in the studies checked, with the rest unexplained. For this sample the table gives about 49,000 clones, of which roughly 80% were detected only once. The ten largest account for more than 2.5% of the sample. Specimen: peripheral blood. Receptors originate from a woman aged 55 to 70 with acute or convalescent COVID-19.

V gene TRBV6-5 combines with J gene TRBJ1-1; TRBD1 might be the D (5 bases). Per the germline V gene, CDR1 is MNHEY and CDR2 is SVGAGI. The ends were cut back, 2 bases at V and 0 bases at J, with 10 bases in the middle. The CDR3 consists of 15 residues. CDR3 in DNA: TGTGCCAGCAGTTACGGTACAGGAATGAACACTGAAGCTTTCTTT. Protein product: CASSYGTGMNTEAFF.

This CDR3 is CASSEIVPRDRYGYTF. The CDR3 nucleotides are TGTGCCAGCAGTGAAATTGTGCCCCGGGACAGATATGGCTACACCTTC. The chain joins TRBV6-1 to TRBJ1-2; 7 positions agree with TRBD1. V shed 2 bases, J shed 5 bases, and the junction held 11 bases outside the gene matches. CDR3 size: 16 residues. CDR1 MNHNS and CDR2 SASEGT come from the germline V gene.

This clone was counted between two and nine times. The J gene is TRBJ1-4, the V gene TRBV30; 7 bases are a match to TRBD1. V lost 3 bases to trimming and J lost 7 bases; unmatched junction nucleotides: 8. Germline CDR1 and CDR2: GTSNPN and SVGIG (reference sequence). The CDR3 totals 14 residues. In DNA form, the CDR3 reads TGTGCCTGGAGAAAACAGGGGAGTAGTGAAAAACTGTTTTTT. Protein sequence: CAWRKQGSSEKLFF. The full variable domain, rest sourced from reference TRBV30 and TRBJ1-4, is SQTIHQWPATLVQPVGSPLSLECTVEGTSNPNLYWYRQAAGRGLQLLFYSVGIGQISSEVPQNLSASRPQDRQFILSSKKLLLSDSGFYLCAWRKQGSSEKLFFGSGTQLSVL.

The V call is TRBV27, the J call TRBJ2-2, with TRBD2 matching 9 bases. Trimming cost V 7 bases and J 2 bases; bases outside gene matches: 2. CDR1 and CDR2 (germline): MNHEY, SMNVEV (reference sequence). This CDR3 has 14 residues. The chain's CDR3 is CASKAGGNTGELFF. In nucleotides, the CDR3 is TGTGCCAGCAAAGCGGGGGGTAACACCGGGGAGCTGTTTTTT.

This clone appeared once. This rearrangement joins TRBV14 to TRBJ1-1; D is undetermined. From germline, CDR1 is SGHDN and CDR2 FVKESK. V was clipped by 2 bases and J by 1 base, with 11 bases between them. This CDR3 is built from 15 residues. The CDR3 DNA sequence: TGTGCCAGCAGCCAAAACGCAGGTGGGAACACTGAAGCTTTCTTT. It specifies CASSQNAGGNTEAFF.

This chain uses TRBV13 with TRBJ2-3, with a possible D match to TRBD1 (5 bases). This CDR3 has 11 amino acids. V dropped 1 base and J dropped 11 bases, with 7 bases sitting between them. The germline gives CDR1 PRHDT, CDR2 FYEKMQ (reference sequence). The CDR3 sequence: CASSLAGMQYF. The CDR3 DNA sequence: TGTGCCAGCAGCTTAGCAGGGATGCAGTATTTT.

The rearrangement joins TRBV20-1 to TRBJ1-6; D not certain. The germline gives CDR1 DFQATT, CDR2 SNEGSKA (reference sequence). Trimming took off 3 bases at V and 10 bases at J, with 13 bases between the two ends. This CDR3 spans 13 amino acids. CDR3 sequence: CSASRFLGSPLHF. In nucleotides, the CDR3 is TGCAGTGCTAGTCGGTTTCTCGGGTCACCCCTCCACTTT.

This chain uses TRBV29-1 with TRBJ1-1; 9 bases line up with TRBD1. This CDR3 contains 18 residues. Germline-derived CDR1 and CDR2 are SQVTM and ANQGSEA. The ends lost 7 bases at V and 10 bases at J; junction bases unmatched: 28. CDR3 amino acids: CSARWTGEDHERRKGAFF. CDR3 DNA sequence: TGCAGCGCTAGATGGACAGGGGAGGATCACGAGCGGAGAAAAGGAGCTTTCTTT.

As DNA, the CDR3 is TGTGCCAGCAGTGGAGAAATAGGGAGGATGGGAAACACCATATATTTT. Its protein product is CASSGEIGRMGNTIYF. V usage is TRBV21-1 and J usage is TRBJ1-3. TRBV21-1 is reported as a pseudogene. This CDR3 contains 16 residues.

The chain combines TRBV7-2 with TRBJ1-1; no clear D gene. The germline V gene encodes CDR1 SGHTA and CDR2 FQGNSA. This CDR3 is built from 15 residues. Trimming took 4 bases from V and 0 from J, leaving 12 bases between them. The CDR3 DNA reads as TGTGCCAGCAGCTCGCTTCCACAGCTGAACACTGAAGCTTTCTTT. Translation: CASSSLPQLNTEAFF.

Only one count was recorded for this clone. V usage is TRBV4-2 and J usage is TRBJ2-3; TRBD2 agrees at 8 bases. Germline CDR1 and CDR2: LGHNA and YNFKEQ. This CDR3 region has 15 residues. V was pared by 4 bases and J by 2 bases, with 5 bases of the junction left unmatched. For the CDR3, the DNA is TGTGCCAGCAGCCTGGCGGGGGGCTCCACAGATACGCAGTATTTT. It codes for CASSLAGGSTDTQYF.

The chain has TRBV28 and TRBJ2-2; 8 nucleotides agree with TRBD1. The CDR3 sequence is 15 residues long. Looked up from germline, CDR1 is MDHEN and CDR2 is SYDVKM. V dropped 5 bases and J dropped 6; count of bases not matched to a gene: 8. This CDR3 is CASSVRQGKPGELFF. CDR3 DNA: TGTGCCAGCAGTGTAAGACAGGGGAAGCCCGGGGAGCTGTTTTTT.

CDR3 region: CASSIGAITSYEQYF. The CDR3, as DNA: TGTGCCAGTAGTATAGGCGCGATTACCTCCTACGAGCAGTACTTC. The chain carries TRBV19 and TRBJ2-7; D not resolved. Looked up from germline, CDR1 is LNHDA and CDR2 is SQIVND (reference sequence). This CDR3 comprises 15 residues. V lost 1 base and J lost 0, with 10 bases in between.

The genes are TRBV11-3 and TRBJ2-1, with 9 bases identical to TRBD2. Trimming cost V 5 bases and J 7 bases; bases outside gene matches: 18. CDR1 and CDR2 (germline): SGHNT, YENEEA. This CDR3 region has 18 residues. CDR3 loop: CASSLGMSAGGLENEQFF. For the CDR3, the DNA is TGTGCCAGCAGCCTCGGAATGTCGGCGGGGGGGCTGGAGAATGAGCAGTTCTTC. The entire variable domain, with the rest obtained from reference TRBV11-3 and TRBJ2-1, is as follows: EAGVVQSPRYKIIEKKQPVAFWCNPISGHNTLYWYLQNLGQGPELLIRYENEEAVDDSQLPKDRFSAERLKGVDSTLKIQPAELGDSAVYLCASSLGMSAGGLENEQFFGPGTRLTVL.

This chain joins TRBV28 and TRBJ2-7; 9 nucleotides agree with TRBD2. The CDR3 contains 14 residues. Germline V gene data show CDR1 as MDHEN and CDR2 as SYDVKM. V was pared by 7 bases and J by 2 bases, with 6 bases of the junction left unmatched. In DNA, the CDR3 is TGTGCCAGCAACCAGGGACTAGCCCCCTACGAGCAGTACTTC. Its protein is CASNQGLAPYEQYF. Looking up the rest from reference TRBV28 and TRBJ2-7 gives the full variable domain: DVKVTQSSRYLVKRTGEKVFLECVQDMDHENMFWYRQDPGLGLRLIYFSYDVKMKEKGDIPEGYSVSREKKERFSLILESASTNQTSMYLCASNQGLAPYEQYFGPGTRLTVT.

This clone was counted once. This sequence joins TRBV6-4 and TRBJ2-3; 11 nucleotides line up with TRBD2. Germline CDR1 is MRHNA and CDR2 is SNTAGT. This CDR3 contains 15 residues. The V gene end was trimmed by 3 bases and the J gene end by 4 bases; junction bases not matched to a gene: 3. The CDR3 DNA sequence: TGTGCCAGCAGTGAGGGGACTAGCGGTCCAGATACGCAGTATTTT. Translated: CASSEGTSGPDTQYF.

V is TRBV5-6 and J is TRBJ2-7, with TRBD2 matching over 9 bases. V was clipped by 1 base and J by 0 bases; unmatched bases: 5. Germline loops: CDR1 SGHDT, CDR2 YYEEEE. The CDR3 extends over 16 amino acids. This CDR3 reads CASSLYTSGHSYEQYF. CDR3 coding DNA: TGTGCCAGCAGCTTGTATACTAGCGGGCACTCCTACGAGCAGTACTTC.

The chain recombines TRBV5-6 with TRBJ1-2, with 8 bases that match TRBD1. Germline assignment: CDR1 SGHDT and CDR2 YYEEEE. This CDR3 is 15 amino acids long. With 2 bases clipped from V and 6 bases from J, the junction kept 9 bases outside the gene matches. In DNA form, the CDR3 reads TGTGCCAGCAGCTTTCTTGGGACAGGAACTAATGGCTACACCTTC. Translating gives CASSFLGTGTNGYTF.

The chain uses TRBV6-6 and TRBJ1-2; the D gene is possibly TRBD1 (5 bases). Trimming took off 2 bases at V and 4 bases at J, with 14 bases between the two ends. Germline assignment: CDR1 MNHNY and CDR2 SVGAGI (reference sequence). This CDR3 has 15 amino acids. CDR3 region: CASSYTRTSAYGYTF. CDR3 sequence (DNA): TGTGCCAGCAGTTACACCCGGACATCCGCCTATGGCTACACCTTC.

V is TRBV6-5 and J is TRBJ2-1; D remains ambiguous. Germline V lookup: CDR1 MNHEY, CDR2 SVGAGI. Trimming left V 0 bases short and J 9 bases short, with 18 bases between. The CDR3 length is 16 residues. The CDR3: CASSYSSQFGGLEQFF. The CDR3 DNA reads as TGTGCCAGCAGTTACTCATCACAGTTTGGTGGTCTTGAGCAGTTCTTC.

There are a few counts of this clone. This sequence joins TRBV28 and TRBJ1-6; D is uncertain. In germline, CDR1 is MDHEN, CDR2 SYDVKM. V dropped 6 bases and J dropped 11 bases, with 17 bases sitting between them. The CDR3 has 14 amino acids. CDR3 region: CASSPEGGRPPLHF. The CDR3 DNA sequence: TGTGCCAGCAGCCCAGAGGGTGGAAGGCCACCCCTCCACTTT. Variable domain in full (rest from reference TRBV28 and TRBJ1-6): DVKVTQSSRYLVKRTGEKVFLECVQDMDHENMFWYRQDPGLGLRLIYFSYDVKMKEKGDIPEGYSVSREKKERFSLILESASTNQTSMYLCASSPEGGRPPLHFGNGTRLTVT.

CDR3 DNA: TGTGCCAGTAGTATCTGGAGGATTGAGAACACTGAAGCTTTCTTT. This sequence encodes CASSIWRIENTEAFF. The V and J genes are TRBV19 and TRBJ1-1; D is ambiguous. V was pared by 3 bases and J by 1 base, with 12 bases between. The CDR3 runs to 15 residues. CDR1 is LNHDA, CDR2 SQIVND, per germline (reference sequence). The variable domain in full, completed from reference TRBV19 and TRBJ1-1, reads DGGITQSPKYLFRKEGQNVTLSCEQNLNHDAMYWYRQDPGQGLRLIYYSQIVNDFQKGDIAEGYSVSREKKESFPLTVTSAQKNPTAFYLCASSIWRIENTEAFFGQGTRLTVV.

The chain uses TRBV2 and TRBJ2-3; tentative D call: TRBD2 (6 bases). Trimming cost V 6 bases and J 7 bases, with 17 bases left between them. CDR1 SNHLY and CDR2 FYNNEI come from the germline V gene. The CDR3 totals 14 residues. The chain's CDR3 is CASSDGTRGNTQYF. For the CDR3, the DNA is TGTGCCAGCAGCGACGGGACCCGCGGGAATACGCAGTATTTT.

The chain uses TRBV7-9 and TRBJ2-1, with 11 bases aligning to TRBD1. V gave up 5 bases and J gave up 13 bases; unmatched junction bases: 16. Germline V lookup: CDR1 SEHNR, CDR2 FQNEAQ (reference sequence). This CDR3 spans 16 amino acids. CDR3 amino acids: CASSNRDRGAGTSQFF. For the CDR3, the DNA is TGTGCCAGCAGCAACAGGGACAGGGGGGCAGGAACCTCACAGTTCTTC.

The rearrangement uses TRBV6-1 and TRBJ2-6; D unresolved. Germline V gene lookup returns CDR1 MNHNS and CDR2 SASEGT. Trimming stripped 2 bases from V and 0 bases from J, with 11 bases between. The CDR3 spans 17 residues. The CDR3 is CASSESHASSGANVLTF. The CDR3 DNA reads TGTGCCAGCAGTGAATCTCATGCCAGCTCTGGGGCCAACGTCCTGACTTTC.

V usage is TRBV9 and J usage is TRBJ2-3, with TRBD2 identical over 8 bases. Trimming at V came to 4 bases and at J to 4 bases, leaving 14 bases not matched to a gene. Germline assignment: CDR1 SGDLS and CDR2 YYNGEE. This CDR3 is built from 17 residues. CDR3 in amino acids: CASSLSPPGLGADTQYF. The CDR3 DNA sequence: TGTGCCAGCAGCCTCTCCCCCCCGGGACTAGGAGCAGATACGCAGTATTTT.

The DNA of the CDR3 is TGTGCCAGCAGTGAAGGACAGCAAAACATTCAGTACTTC. Amino acids: CASSEGQQNIQYF. The rearrangement joins TRBV6-1 to TRBJ2-4; the D gene is possibly TRBD1 (5 bases). Trimming stripped 1 base from V and 5 bases from J, with 6 bases between. The length of the CDR3 is 13 residues. Per germline, CDR1 MNHNS and CDR2 SASEGT.

This chain joins TRBV13 and TRBJ1-2; D remains ambiguous. The V end was cut by 3 bases, the J end by 4 bases, with 15 bases between. This CDR3 has 15 residues. The germline V gene encodes CDR1 PRHDT and CDR2 FYEKMQ (reference sequence). CDR3 residues: CASSFGRKAVYGYTF. The CDR3 DNA follows: TGTGCCAGCAGCTTCGGCAGGAAAGCCGTCTATGGCTACACCTTC.

V gene TRBV11-1 combines with J gene TRBJ2-7; D unclear. The V gene's germline CDR1 is SGHAT and CDR2 FQDESV (reference sequence). CDR3 length: 14 residues. V was trimmed by 0 bases and J by 5 bases, leaving 11 bases between them. The CDR3 loop is CASSLAVSSNEQYF. The CDR3 DNA follows: TGTGCCAGCAGCTTAGCGGTATCGAGTAACGAGCAGTACTTC.